One and the same sample provided the 6 T cell receptor beta chains below, sequenced in a study of cytomegalovirus exposure and HLA in healthy donors. In the PCR, 60 Vbeta and 13 Jbeta primers were used. Libraries were prepared by immunoSEQ multiplex PCR; TCRdb keeps only in-frame clonotypes and omits some of them. The table lists more than 45,000 clones. The sequenced sample consisted of PBMCs. These receptors came from a male donor in good health and CMV-seronegative.

The gene calls are TRBV4-1 and TRBJ2-5, with a weak D call TRBD1 (6 bases). V was shortened by 1 base and J by 3 bases, with 12 bases between the two germline ends. This CDR3 spans 15 amino acids. From germline, CDR1 is MGHRA and CDR2 YSYEKL. The CDR3, as DNA: TGCGCCAGCAGCCAAGCGGACAGAACGGAAGAGACCCAGTACTTC. This encodes CASSQADRTEETQYF.

This chain's CDR3 is CASRGQMNTEAFF. CDR3 in DNA: TGTGCCAGCAGGGGACAAATGAACACTGAAGCTTTCTTT. The J gene is TRBJ1-1, the V gene TRBV28; D possibly corresponds to TRBD1 (6 bases). CDR1 and CDR2 from the germline V gene are MDHEN and SYDVKM. The V gene lost 6 bases and the J gene lost 0 bases, with 8 bases spanning the gap. The CDR3 runs 13 residues.

The chain employs TRBV28 and TRBJ2-7; D remains unclear. This CDR3 is 13 amino acids long. CDR1 and CDR2 (germline): MDHEN, SYDVKM. V was shortened by 6 bases and J by 3 bases, with 12 bases between the two germline ends. Written as DNA, the CDR3 is TGTGCCAGCAGACTTAGCTCTAGCTACGAGCAGTACTTC. Translation: CASRLSSSYEQYF. Drawing the rest from reference TRBV28 and TRBJ2-7, the complete variable domain is DVKVTQSSRYLVKRTGEKVFLECVQDMDHENMFWYRQDPGLGLRLIYFSYDVKMKEKGDIPEGYSVSREKKERFSLILESASTNQTSMYLCASRLSSSYEQYFGPGTRLTVT.

The V gene is TRBV28, the J gene TRBJ1-2, with D tentatively TRBD1 (5 bases). Germline-derived CDR1 and CDR2 are MDHEN and SYDVKM. The CDR3 has 12 residues. V was cut by 8 bases and J by 2 bases, with 9 bases left in between. This chain's CDR3 is CASAGGNYGYTF. In DNA, the CDR3 is TGTGCCAGCGCCGGGGGGAACTATGGCTACACCTTC.

DNA for the CDR3: TGTGCCAGCAGCCTAGGACAGGGCGCGGAGACCCAGTACTTC. Translation: CASSLGQGAETQYF. This sequence joins TRBV6-6 and TRBJ2-5; 8 bases map to TRBD1. The CDR3 sequence is 14 residues long. Germline V gene sequence: CDR1 MNHNY, CDR2 SVGAGI (reference sequence). Trimming removed 6 bases from V and 5 bases from J; junction bases left unmatched: 8.

V is TRBV9 and J is TRBJ2-5, with 7 bases that match TRBD2. The CDR3 consists of 14 residues. Trimming took 2 bases from V and 0 from J; bases not matched to a gene: 1. CDR1 SGDLS and CDR2 YYNGEE come from the germline V gene. The CDR3 DNA sequence: TGTGCCAGCAGCGTGGGGGGGTACCAAGAGACCCAGTACTTC. This translates into CASSVGGYQETQYF.